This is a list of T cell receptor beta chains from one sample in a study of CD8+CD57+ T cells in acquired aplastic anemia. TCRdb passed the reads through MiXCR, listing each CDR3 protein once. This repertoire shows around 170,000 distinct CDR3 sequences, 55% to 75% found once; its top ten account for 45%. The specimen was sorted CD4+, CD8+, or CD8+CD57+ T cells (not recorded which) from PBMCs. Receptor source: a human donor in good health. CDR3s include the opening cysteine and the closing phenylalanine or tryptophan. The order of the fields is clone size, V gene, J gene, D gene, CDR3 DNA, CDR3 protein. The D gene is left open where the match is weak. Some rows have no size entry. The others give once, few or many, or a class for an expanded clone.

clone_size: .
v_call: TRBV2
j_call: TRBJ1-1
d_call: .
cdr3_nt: TGTGCCAGCATTGGGCAAGAACTCATGAACACTGAAGCTTTCTTT
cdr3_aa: CASIGQELMNTEAFF

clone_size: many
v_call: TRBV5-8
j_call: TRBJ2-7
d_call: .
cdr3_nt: TGTGCCAGCAGCTTCTGGGGGGACGAGCAGTACTTC
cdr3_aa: CASSFWGDEQYF

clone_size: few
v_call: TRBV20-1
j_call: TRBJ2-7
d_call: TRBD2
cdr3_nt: TGCAGTGCAGAATTGGGAGGGGCCACCTACGAGCAGTACTTC
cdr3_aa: CSAELGGATYEQYF

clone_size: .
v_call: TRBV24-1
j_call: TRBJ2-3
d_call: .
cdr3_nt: TGTGCCACCAGTGATGATAGCGTAAGCACAGATACGCAGTATTTT
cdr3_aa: CATSDDSVSTDTQYF

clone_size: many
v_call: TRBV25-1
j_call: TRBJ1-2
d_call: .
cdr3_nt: TGTGCCAGCAGTGAAGTAAGGGCGCCGACCCTCTATGGCTACACCTTC
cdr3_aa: CASSEVRAPTLYGYTF

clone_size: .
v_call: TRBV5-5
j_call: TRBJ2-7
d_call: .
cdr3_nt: TGTGCCAGCAGCTTGGTAGGGGACCATCTCTACGAGCAGTACTTC
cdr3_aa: CASSLVGDHLYEQYF

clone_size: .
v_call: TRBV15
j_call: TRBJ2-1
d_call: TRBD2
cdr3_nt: TGTGCCACCAGCAGAGCCCGGGAGGGAGAGCAGTTCTTC
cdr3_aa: CATSRAREGEQFF

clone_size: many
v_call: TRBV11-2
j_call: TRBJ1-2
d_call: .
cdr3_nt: TGTGCCAGCAGCTTAAGCTGGGGGAATGGCTACACCTTC
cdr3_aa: CASSLSWGNGYTF

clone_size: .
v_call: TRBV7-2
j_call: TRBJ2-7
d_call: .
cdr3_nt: TGTGCCAGCAGCTTAACACCCAGATACGAGCAGTACTTC
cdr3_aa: CASSLTPRYEQYF

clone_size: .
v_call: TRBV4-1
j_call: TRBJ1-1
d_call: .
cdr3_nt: TGCGCCAGCAGCCAAGGGAGAGGACCGAACACTGAAGCTTTCTTT
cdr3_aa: CASSQGRGPNTEAFF

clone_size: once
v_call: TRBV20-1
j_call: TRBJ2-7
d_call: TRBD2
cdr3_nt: TGCAGTGCTAGAGGGGATAGCGGGAGTGGGTACGAGCAGTACTTC
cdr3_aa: CSARGDSGSGYEQYF

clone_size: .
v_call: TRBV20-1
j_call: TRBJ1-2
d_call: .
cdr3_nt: TGCAGTGCTAGGGGTCGGGCGCCGGGCTACACCTTC
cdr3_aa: CSARGRAPGYTF

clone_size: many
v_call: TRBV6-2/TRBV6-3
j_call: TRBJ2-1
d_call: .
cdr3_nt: TGTGCCAGCAGTTACGGGGGTGAGCAGTTCTTC
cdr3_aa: CASSYGGEQFF

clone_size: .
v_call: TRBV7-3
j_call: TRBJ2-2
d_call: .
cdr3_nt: TGTGCCAGCAGCCCGGGGTCGCGGGAGCTGTTTTTT
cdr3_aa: CASSPGSRELFF

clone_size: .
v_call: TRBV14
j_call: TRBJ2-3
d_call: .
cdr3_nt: TGTGCCAGCAGCCAGGGACTCAATCCAGGCACAGATACGCAGTATTTT
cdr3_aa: CASSQGLNPGTDTQYF

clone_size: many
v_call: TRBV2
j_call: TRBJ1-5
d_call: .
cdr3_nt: TGTGCCAGCAGTGAAGCGTTGTACGGTAGCAATCAGCCCCAGCATTTT
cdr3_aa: CASSEALYGSNQPQHF

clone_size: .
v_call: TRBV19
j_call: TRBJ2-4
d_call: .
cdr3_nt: TGTGCCAGTACCATCACCCTGCGGGCCAAGGACATTCAGTACTTC
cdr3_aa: CASTITLRAKDIQYF

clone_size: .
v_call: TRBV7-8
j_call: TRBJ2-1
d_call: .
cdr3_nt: TGTGCCAGCAGCTTATCTACAGGGAGCGGTGCGTTCTTC
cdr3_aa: CASSLSTGSGAFF

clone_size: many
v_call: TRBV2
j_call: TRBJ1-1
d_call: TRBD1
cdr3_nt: TGTGCCAGCAGTACCGGGACAGGGGTCATGAACACTGAAGCTTTCTTT
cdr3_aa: CASSTGTGVMNTEAFF

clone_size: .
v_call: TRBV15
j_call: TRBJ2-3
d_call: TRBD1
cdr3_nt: TGTGCCACCAGCCCCCAGGGGGCGGCAACAGATACGCAGTATTTT
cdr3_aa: CATSPQGAATDTQYF

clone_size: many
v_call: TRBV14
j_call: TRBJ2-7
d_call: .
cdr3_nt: TGTGCCAGCAGCCAAGATAGTTGGGGTAGGGAAGAGCAGTACTTC
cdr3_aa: CASSQDSWGREEQYF

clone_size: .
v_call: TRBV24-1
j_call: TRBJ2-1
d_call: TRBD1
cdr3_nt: TGTGCCACCCGTGGGACAGGGAACAATGAGCAGTTCTTC
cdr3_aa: CATRGTGNNEQFF

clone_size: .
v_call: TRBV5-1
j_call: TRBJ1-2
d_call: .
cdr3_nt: TGCGCCAGCAGCTCGGAGGGAAGCGCGTATGGCTACACCTTC
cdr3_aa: CASSSEGSAYGYTF

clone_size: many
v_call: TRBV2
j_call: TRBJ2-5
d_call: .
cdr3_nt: TGTGCCAGCAGTGAAGCGGATATAGCGGACCTAACGAAGGAGACCCAGTACTTC
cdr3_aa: CASSEADIADLTKETQYF

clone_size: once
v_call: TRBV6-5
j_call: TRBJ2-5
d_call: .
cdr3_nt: TGTGCCAGCAGTTACGCGAATCAAGAGACCCAGTACTTC
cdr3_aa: CASSYANQETQYF

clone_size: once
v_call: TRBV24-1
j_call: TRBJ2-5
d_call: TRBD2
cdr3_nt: TGTGCCACCAGCCCCGGGACTAGCGGGAGAAGGGGAGAGACCCAGTACTTC
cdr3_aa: CATSPGTSGRRGETQYF

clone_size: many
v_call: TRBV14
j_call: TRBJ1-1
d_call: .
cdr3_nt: TGTGCCAGCAGCCAAGCTAGGAACACTGAAGCTTTCTTT
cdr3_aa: CASSQARNTEAFF

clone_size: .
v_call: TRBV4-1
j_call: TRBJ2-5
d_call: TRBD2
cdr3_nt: TGCGCCAGCAGCCATACGGGACTAGCGGGACAAGAGACCCAGTACTTC
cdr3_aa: CASSHTGLAGQETQYF

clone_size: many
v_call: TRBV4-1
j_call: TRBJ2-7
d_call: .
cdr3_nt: TGCGCCAGCAGCCAAGGTCTCGGTGGCAGGGTACCCTACGAGCAGTACTTC
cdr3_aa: CASSQGLGGRVPYEQYF

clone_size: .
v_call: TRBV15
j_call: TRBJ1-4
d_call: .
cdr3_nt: TGTGCCACGGGCGGTGGGGTACTCTTGGGTGAAAAACTGTTTTTT
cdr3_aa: CATGGGVLLGEKLFF

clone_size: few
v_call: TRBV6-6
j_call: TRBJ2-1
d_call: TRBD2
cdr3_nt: TGTGCCAGCAGTTCGAGGGACGGCTGGGGGGGTTACAATGAGCAGTTCTTC
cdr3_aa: CASSSRDGWGGYNEQFF

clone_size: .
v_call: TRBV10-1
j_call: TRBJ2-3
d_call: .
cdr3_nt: TGCGCCAGCAGTGCAACGCAACGGTGGGCTACGCAGTATTTT
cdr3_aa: CASSATQRWATQYF

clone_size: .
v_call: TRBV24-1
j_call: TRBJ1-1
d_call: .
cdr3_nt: TGTGCCACCCGAGACGACACTGAAGCTTTCTTT
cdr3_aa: CATRDDTEAFF

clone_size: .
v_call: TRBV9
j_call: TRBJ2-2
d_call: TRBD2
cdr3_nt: TGTGCCAGCAGGCCCGGGACTAGCGGTTACACCGGGGAGCTGTTTTTT
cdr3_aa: CASRPGTSGYTGELFF

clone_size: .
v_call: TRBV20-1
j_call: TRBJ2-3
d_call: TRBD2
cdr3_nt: TGCAGTGCTAGAGTGGGACTAGCGGACACAGATACGCAGTATTTT
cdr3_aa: CSARVGLADTDTQYF

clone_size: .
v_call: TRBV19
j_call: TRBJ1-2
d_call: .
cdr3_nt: TGTGCCAGTAGGGCCCTTTATGGCTACACCTTC
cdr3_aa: CASRALYGYTF

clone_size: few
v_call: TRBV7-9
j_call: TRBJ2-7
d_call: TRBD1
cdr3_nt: TGTGCCAGCAGCCGACAGGGGGAAGACTACGAGCAGTACTTC
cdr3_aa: CASSRQGEDYEQYF

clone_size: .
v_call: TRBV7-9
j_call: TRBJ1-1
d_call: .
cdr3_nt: TGTGCCAGCAGCTTAGTGGATGACACTGAAGCTTTCTTT
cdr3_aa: CASSLVDDTEAFF